This T cell receptor (beta chain) was observed in a study of OX40 agonist ivuxolimab in advanced cancers. Only in-frame clones appear in the TCRdb table, and some are missing; sequencing was by immunoSEQ multiplex PCR. The sample lists roughly 45,000 clones; roughly 81% were seen once. This CDR3 is 14 amino acids long. Trimming stripped 1 base from V and 5 bases from J, with 8 bases between. Per germline, CDR1 LNHNV and CDR2 YYDKDF (reference sequence). This chain connects TRBV15 to TRBJ2-2; D not resolved. This clonotype was sampled from an adult with an advanced solid tumor such as melanoma, head and neck, liver or kidney cancer. Sequencing used CD4+ or CD8+ T cells sorted from blood, obtained in a trial of the OX40 agonist ivuxolimab. This CDR3 reads CATSRAAGTGELFF. In DNA, the CDR3 is TGTGCCACCAGCAGAGCAGCCGGAACCGGGGAGCTGTTTTTT. The full variable domain, completed using reference TRBV15 and TRBJ2-2, is DAMVIQNPRYQVTQFGKPVTLSCSQTLNHNVMYWYQQKSSQAPKLLFHYYDKDFNNEADTPDNFQSRRPNTSFCFLDIRSPGLGDTAMYLCATSRAAGTGELFFGEGSRLTVL.